The 17 T cell receptor beta chains below come from one sample, sequenced in a study of CDR3 diversity in severe acne. TCRdb re-derived calls from the PCR reads in MiXCR, one entry per CDR3 protein. In the table there are approximately 77,000 distinct CDR3 sequences, 45% to 55% of which are singletons. Material: blood. Receptor source: a male donor with severe acne vulgaris.

Only a few counts were recorded for this clonotype. The chain combines TRBV30 with TRBJ2-1, with TRBD2 matching over 10 bases. The CDR3 has 13 residues. Trimming at V came to 0 bases and at J to 15 bases, leaving 8 bases not matched to a gene. Germline CDR1 is GTSNPN and CDR2 is SVGIG (reference sequence). The CDR3 region is CAWSVESGRAPFF. In nucleotides, the CDR3 is TGTGCCTGGAGTGTCGAGAGCGGGAGGGCCCCGTTCTTC.

J is TRBJ2-7 and V is TRBV7-2; maybe TRBD1 (6 bases). V was pared by 1 base and J by 6 bases, with 13 bases between. Germline V CDR1 and CDR2: SGHTA, FQGNSA. The CDR3 is 14 amino acids. CDR3 residues: CASSLVPTGPEQYF. The CDR3 bases are TGTGCCAGCAGCTTAGTTCCCACAGGGCCCGAGCAGTACTTC.

Points on this clonotype: This may be a read error, as it is one base from a much larger clone. The chain combines TRBV5-1 with TRBJ2-5; D possibly uses TRBD1 or TRBD2 (5 bases each). The V gene lost 4 bases and the J gene lost 5 bases, with 15 bases spanning the gap. Germline V lookup: CDR1 SGHRS, CDR2 YFSETQ. This CDR3 comprises 14 residues. The DNA of the CDR3 is TGCGCCAGCAGCATGGGGGATAGGCAGGAGACCCAGTACTTC. Protein sequence: CASSMGDRQETQYF.

This clonotype was observed a handful of times. CDR3 DNA sequence: TGTGCCAGCAGCGGGACAATGAACACTGAAGCTTTCTTT. Its protein is CASSGTMNTEAFF. V is TRBV9 and J is TRBJ1-1; tentative D call: TRBD1 (5 bases). The CDR3 extends over 13 amino acids. V lost 3 bases and J 0 bases, leaving 6 bases between the germline ends. Germline CDR1 reads SGDLS; CDR2 reads YYNGEE. The full variable domain, in which reference TRBV9 and TRBJ1-1 provide the parts outside the CDR3, is DSGVTQTPKHLITATGQRVTLRCSPRSGDLSVYWYQQSLDQGLQFLIQYYNGEERAKGNILERFSAQQFPDLHSELNLSSLELGDSALYFCASSGTMNTEAFFGQGTRLTVV.

This chain links TRBV20-1 with TRBJ2-1; a possible D gene is TRBD2 (7 bases). V lost 4 bases and J 5 bases, leaving 15 bases between the germline ends. CDR3 length: 14 residues. The germline CDR1 and CDR2 sequences are DFQATT and SNEGSKA (reference sequence). CDR3 DNA: TGCAGTGCTAAGGGGGAGGGGCCGAACAATGAGCAGTTCTTC. Translation: CSAKGEGPNNEQFF.

This clonotype was found once. The genes are TRBV24-1 and TRBJ2-7; 11 nucleotides align to TRBD1. This CDR3 comprises 14 residues. V lost 4 bases and J lost 3; bases outside the gene matches: 1. CDR1 and CDR2 from the germline V gene are KGHDR and SFDVKD. The CDR3 DNA is TGTGCCACCAGTGAGGGGACAGGGGGCTACGAGCAGTACTTC. Its protein product is CATSEGTGGYEQYF.

Note on this clonotype: A read error may be the cause here, since a much bigger clone is one base away. The chain uses TRBV14 and TRBJ2-3; tentative D call: TRBD2 (6 bases). Germline lookup yields CDR1 SGHDN and CDR2 FVKESK. CDR3 length: 17 residues. V was trimmed by 0 bases and J by 3 bases, leaving 16 bases between them. The CDR3 DNA is TGTGCCAGCAGCCAAGATAGGGCTAGCGATGCTACAGATACGCAGTATTTT. This sequence encodes CASSQDRASDATDTQYF.

The table lists this clonotype with many counts. The CDR3 nucleotides read TGCAGTGCCCCGGGACTAGCCTACGAGCAGTACTTC. Encoded protein: CSAPGLAYEQYF. The chain has TRBV20-1 and TRBJ2-7; 8 nucleotides align to TRBD2. Germline values: CDR1 DFQATT, CDR2 SNEGSKA (reference sequence). This CDR3 is built from 12 residues. V lost 6 bases and J lost 2; bases outside the gene matches: 3.

J is TRBJ2-1 and V is TRBV7-2, with TRBD2 matching over 11 bases. The junction had 6 bases not matched to a gene; V was cut back by 6 bases and J by 2 bases. Germline-derived CDR1 and CDR2 are SGHTA and FQGNSA. The CDR3 covers 16 residues. CDR3 sequence reads: CASRSTSGSTYNEQFF. The CDR3 nucleotides are TGTGCCAGCAGGTCTACTAGCGGGAGTACCTACAATGAGCAGTTCTTC.

This clonotype was detected ten times or more. The chain combines TRBV7-9 with TRBJ2-1; D gene unclear. The CDR3 is 12 residues long. Deletions cut 4 bases from V and 6 bases from J, with 7 bases between. The germline V gene encodes CDR1 SEHNR and CDR2 FQNEAQ (reference sequence). The DNA of the CDR3 is TGTGCCAGCAGCTCTCAGCTCAATGAGCAGTTCTTC. The encoded protein is CASSSQLNEQFF.

J is TRBJ2-3 and V is TRBV20-1, with 8 bases matching TRBD1. The CDR3 loop spans 15 amino acids. V trimming: 6 bases; J trimming: 5 bases; junction bases outside the gene matches: 13. Per the germline V gene, CDR1 is DFQATT and CDR2 is SNEGSKA (reference sequence). CDR3 coding DNA: TGCAGTGCCACCCAGAGACAGGGGAGGATAGATACGCAGTATTTT. As protein: CSATQRQGRIDTQYF.

The rearrangement joins TRBV5-4 to TRBJ2-7, with D hard to call. Trimming removed 5 bases from V and 5 bases from J, with 8 bases in between. The CDR3 consists of 11 residues. Germline CDR1 and CDR2: SGHNT and YYREEE (reference sequence). The CDR3 DNA follows: TGTGCCAGCAGGTGGACGGACGAGCAGTACTTC. Translated: CASRWTDEQYF.

This clonotype was recorded at least ten times. The rearrangement links TRBV2 to TRBJ2-7; D is unclear. V was trimmed by 2 bases and J by 2 bases, leaving 1 base between them. There are 11 residues in the CDR3. The germline V gene encodes CDR1 SNHLY and CDR2 FYNNEI. The CDR3 DNA reads TGTGCCAGCAGTGAACCCTACGAGCAGTACTTC. Translating gives CASSEPYEQYF. Full variable domain (outside the CDR3, taken from reference TRBV2 and TRBJ2-7): EPEVTQTPSHQVTQMGQEVILRCVPISNHLYFYWYRQILGQKVEFLVSFYNNEISEKSEIFDDQFSVERPDGSNFTLKIRSTKLEDSAMYFCASSEPYEQYFGPGTRLTVT.

The V and J genes are TRBV20-1 and TRBJ1-4; 7 nucleotides match TRBD1. The V gene end was trimmed by 6 bases and the J gene end by 5 bases; junction bases not matched to a gene: 15. In germline, CDR1 is DFQATT, CDR2 SNEGSKA (reference sequence). This CDR3 is 16 amino acids long. The DNA for the CDR3 is TGCAGTGCCACACGGACAGGAACTCAGACCAATGAAAAACTGTTTTTT. Protein sequence: CSATRTGTQTNEKLFF.

This clonotype was counted a few times. V usage is TRBV10-3 and J usage is TRBJ1-1; 7 nucleotides align to TRBD1. CDR3 size: 14 residues. V was clipped by 6 bases and J by 1 base; unmatched bases: 5. Germline V gives CDR1 ENHRY, CDR2 SYGVKD. The CDR3 region is CAIRGQVRNTEAFF. The CDR3 nucleotides read TGTGCCATCAGAGGACAGGTTCGGAACACTGAAGCTTTCTTT.

The chain recombines TRBV6-6 with TRBJ2-3; 8 bases align to TRBD1. Germline CDR1 MNHNY, CDR2 SVGAGI (reference sequence). This CDR3 is 15 amino acids long. Unmatched junction bases numbered 3, after V lost 2 bases and J lost 2 bases. CDR3 in DNA: TGTGCCAGCAGTTACCCAGGGGGCCTCACAGATACGCAGTATTTT. Protein sequence: CASSYPGGLTDTQYF.

CDR3 in amino acids: CSAGTAILNTEAFF. CDR3 sequence (DNA): TGCAGCGCTGGGACAGCAATCCTGAACACTGAAGCTTTCTTT. The chain recombines TRBV29-1 with TRBJ1-1; 7 bases agree with TRBD1. V shed 7 bases, J shed 0 bases, and the junction held 8 bases outside the gene matches. This CDR3 has 14 residues. Germline V gene lookup returns CDR1 SQVTM and CDR2 ANQGSEA.